Detailed here is one TCR beta chain. Its antigen is currently unknown. The protocol was immunoSEQ multiplex PCR, while the TCRdb copy is restricted to in-frame clones and leaves out a portion. In the table there are approximately 44,000 clones, about four fifths of which are singletons. This entry is derived from a study of OX40 agonist ivuxolimab in advanced cancers. Study-level information: All patients had ivuxolimab intravenously every 2 weeks at 0.01 to 10 mg/kg. Findings of the study overall: Averaging showed that CD8+ T cells had more expanded clones than CD4+ did. By week 6 at 0.1 to 3.0 mg/kg, blood CD4+ and CD8+ T cells had expanded clonally.

With baseline, cycle 4 day 1, and cycle 7 day 1 as timepoints, blood was sampled. This CDR3 contains 14 residues. Germline CDR1 reads SGHDT; CDR2 reads YYEEEE. V dropped 4 bases and J dropped 6; count of bases not matched to a gene: 6. Specimen: CD4+ or CD8+ T cells sorted from blood, collected in a trial of the OX40 agonist ivuxolimab. The gene calls are TRBV5-6 and TRBJ1-5; 8 nucleotides match TRBD1. This receptor was identified in an adult with an advanced solid tumor such as melanoma, head and neck, liver or kidney cancer. CDR3 sequence: CASSHSGGLQPQHF. As DNA, the CDR3 is TGTGCCAGCAGCCACTCAGGGGGCCTTCAGCCCCAGCATTTT.